This entry lists 28 T cell receptor beta chains sequenced from one sample in a study of blood T cell repertoires in COVID-19. The data were produced by immunoSEQ multiplex PCR, yet TCRdb's version contains in-frame clones alone and is incomplete. Found here are 80,000 to 100,000 clones, approximately 80% of them singletons; the top ten hold roughly 11%. The sequencing input was peripheral blood. These receptors were collected from a man in his 70s with active or convalescent COVID-19.

The chain employs TRBV6-5 and TRBJ1-5; 7 bases agree with TRBD1. The germline gives CDR1 MNHEY, CDR2 SVGAGI. The CDR3 is 15 amino acids. After removal of 4 bases from V and 2 bases from J, the junction contained 5 bases not matched to a gene. CDR3 region: CASSSGGSGNQPQHF. The DNA for the CDR3 is TGTGCCAGCAGTTCAGGGGGATCCGGCAATCAGCCCCAGCATTTT.

This clone was seen once. The rearrangement links TRBV4-2 to TRBJ1-4; D unresolved. V lost 4 bases, J lost 1 base, and 16 bases lay in between. Per the germline V gene, CDR1 is LGHNA and CDR2 is YNFKEQ. The CDR3 runs to 17 residues. CDR3 sequence (DNA): TGTGCCAGCAGCCCAAGACGGGCGGGCTTAACTAATGAAAAACTGTTTTTT. It is translated as CASSPRRAGLTNEKLFF.

The chain recombines TRBV18 with TRBJ2-1, with D unclear. The CDR3 loop spans 12 amino acids. Germline V gene lookup returns CDR1 KGHSH and CDR2 LQKENI. V lost 3 bases, J lost 8 bases, and 8 bases lay in between. CDR3 in amino acids: CASSPRWDEQFF. The CDR3 DNA sequence: TGTGCCAGCTCACCGCGGTGGGATGAGCAGTTCTTC. Full variable domain (missing parts from reference TRBV18 and TRBJ2-1): NAGVMQNPRHLVRRRGQEARLRCSPMKGHSHVYWYRQLPEEGLKFMVYLQKENIIDESGMPKERFSAEFPKEGPSILRIQQVVRGDSAAYFCASSPRWDEQFFGPGTRLTVL.

In its sample, this clone was seen once. The DNA of the CDR3 is TGTGCCAGCAGCTCCGTGACAGGGACTCAGCCCCAGCATTTT. This sequence encodes CASSSVTGTQPQHF. This chain joins TRBV5-5 and TRBJ1-5; 7 bases line up with TRBD1. The J segment lost 6 bases and the V segment lost 3 bases, leaving 6 bases of the junction unmatched. The CDR3 totals 14 residues. Germline V gene lookup returns CDR1 SGHKS and CDR2 YYEKEE (reference sequence).

This chain joins TRBV6-1 and TRBJ1-1, with D unclear. This CDR3 comprises 14 residues. In germline, CDR1 is MNHNS, CDR2 SASEGT. V gave up 3 bases and J gave up 2 bases, with 10 bases separating them. Written as DNA, the CDR3 is TGTGCCAGCAGTGAGTTGCGGGAAAACACTGAAGCTTTCTTT. This sequence encodes CASSELRENTEAFF.

In nucleotides, the CDR3 is TGTGCCAGCAGCGTGGGGGACAGGGGCGGTGGAAACACCATATATTTT. This translates into CASSVGDRGGGNTIYF. The chain joins TRBV9 to TRBJ1-3; 10 positions agree with TRBD1. Germline V gene lookup returns CDR1 SGDLS and CDR2 YYNGEE. This CDR3 contains 16 residues. V lost 2 bases and J lost 3; bases outside the gene matches: 5.

This clone was observed a few times. The chain recombines TRBV10-3 with TRBJ1-1, with no clear D. The CDR3 covers 13 residues. Germline CDR1 ENHRY, CDR2 SYGVKD. V lost 6 bases, J lost 1 base, and 9 bases lay in between. CDR3 nucleotide sequence: TGTGCCATCAGAGAGACACCGAACACTGAAGCTTTCTTT. Translation gives CAIRETPNTEAFF.

The chain combines TRBV24-1 with TRBJ2-3; possibly TRBD1 for D (6 bases). V lost 2 bases and J lost 5, with 13 bases in between. Germline loops: CDR1 KGHDR, CDR2 SFDVKD. The CDR3 runs to 15 residues. CDR3 protein: CATSDSRGPGDTQYF. The CDR3 DNA sequence: TGTGCCACCAGTGATTCCAGGGGCCCGGGAGATACGCAGTATTTT.

The rearrangement joins TRBV4-2 to TRBJ2-3; D possibly corresponds to TRBD2 (5 bases). Germline CDR1 is LGHNA and CDR2 is YNFKEQ. V was pared by 3 bases and J by 0 bases, with 16 bases between. The CDR3 runs to 17 residues. The CDR3 loop reads CASSHSPERTSTDTQYF. The CDR3, as DNA: TGTGCCAGCAGCCACTCCCCTGAGCGGACTAGCACAGATACGCAGTATTTT.

The rearrangement links TRBV7-9 to TRBJ1-2; no clear D. Deletions cut 1 base from V and 5 bases from J, with 5 bases between. This CDR3 has 12 amino acids. Germline CDR1 SEHNR, CDR2 FQNEAQ (reference sequence). The CDR3 reads CASSLGPYGYTF. CDR3 nucleotides: TGTGCCAGCAGCTTAGGGCCATATGGCTACACCTTC. The full variable domain, with the rest looked up from reference TRBV7-9 and TRBJ1-2, is DTGVSQNPRHKITKRGQNVTFRCDPISEHNRLYWYRQTLGQGPEFLTYFQNEAQLEKSRLLSDRFSAERPKGSFSTLEIQRTEQGDSAMYLCASSLGPYGYTFGSGTRLTVV.

The chain joins TRBV19 to TRBJ2-1; 10 nucleotides match TRBD1. With 7 bases clipped from V and 6 bases from J, the junction kept 12 bases outside the gene matches. From germline, CDR1 is LNHDA and CDR2 SQIVND (reference sequence). This CDR3 has 16 residues. CDR3 sequence reads: CASNPLGDRGFNEQFF. The CDR3 DNA is TGTGCCAGTAATCCCCTCGGGGACAGGGGTTTCAATGAGCAGTTCTTC.

The chain has TRBV30 and TRBJ1-5; 7 nucleotides align to TRBD1. V lost 0 bases and J lost 5; bases outside the gene matches: 4. CDR3 length: 14 amino acids. The germline V gene encodes CDR1 GTSNPN and CDR2 SVGIG (reference sequence). The CDR3 DNA reads as TGTGCCTGGAGTGTTATTACAGGGGATCAGCCCCAGCATTTT. Translating it yields CAWSVITGDQPQHF.

The CDR3 protein is CASSLGHLQVGGGYGYTF. The CDR3 nucleotides are TGTGCCAGCAGCTTAGGGCACCTACAGGTAGGCGGTGGCTATGGCTACACCTTC. The V gene is TRBV7-9, the J gene TRBJ1-2, with D possibly TRBD1 on 5 matching bases. Germline V lookup: CDR1 SEHNR, CDR2 FQNEAQ (reference sequence). Trimming cost V 1 base and J 4 bases, with 22 bases left between them. The CDR3 runs 18 residues.

The chain links TRBV13 to TRBJ2-7; no clear D. Deletions cut 2 bases from V and 3 bases from J, with 5 bases between. The CDR3 contains 12 residues. Germline CDR1 is PRHDT and CDR2 is FYEKMQ (reference sequence). CDR3 amino acids: CASSLSGYEQYF. The CDR3 coding sequence is TGTGCCAGCAGCTTATCAGGCTACGAGCAGTACTTC.

The J gene is TRBJ1-2, the V gene TRBV10-3; D not certain. Germline-derived CDR1 and CDR2 are ENHRY and SYGVKD. V lost 0 bases and J 7 bases, leaving 12 bases between the germline ends. The CDR3 is 14 amino acids. The CDR3 bases are TGTGCCATCAGTGAGTCCCACAACCTAGGTGGCTACACCTTC. It is translated as CAISESHNLGGYTF.

The chain carries TRBV5-6 and TRBJ2-5; D call uncertain. Trimming took 1 base from V and 1 from J, leaving 8 bases between them. Germline V gives CDR1 SGHDT, CDR2 YYEEEE. The CDR3 runs 14 residues. CDR3 sequence (DNA): TGTGCCAGCAGCTTGCCTCCGTCCCAAGAGACCCAGTACTTC. Translation gives CASSLPPSQETQYF.

The rearrangement uses TRBV27 and TRBJ1-5, with 9 bases lining up with TRBD1. Germline CDR1 is MNHEY and CDR2 is SMNVEV (reference sequence). V lost 1 base and J lost 7; bases outside the gene matches: 5. This CDR3 is 15 amino acids long. The CDR3 DNA is TGTGCCAGCAGTTTATATGGGACAGGGTGGCAGCCCCAGCATTTT. This gives the protein CASSLYGTGWQPQHF.

The chain joins TRBV9 to TRBJ2-3; 9 positions agree with TRBD2. Germline assignment: CDR1 SGDLS and CDR2 YYNGEE. V trimming: 3 bases; J trimming: 0 bases; junction bases outside the gene matches: 5. This CDR3 spans 16 amino acids. The CDR3 loop is CASSASGVSSTDTQYF. As DNA, the CDR3 is TGTGCCAGCAGCGCTAGCGGGGTGTCAAGCACAGATACGCAGTATTTT.

The chain uses TRBV11-3 and TRBJ2-1; 8 nucleotides match TRBD2. V shed 1 base, J shed 4 bases, and the junction held 3 bases outside the gene matches. CDR1 is SGHNT, CDR2 YENEEA, per germline. The CDR3 is made up of 15 amino acids. The CDR3 coding sequence is TGTGCCAGCAGCTTAGTACTAGCGGTGTACAATGAGCAGTTCTTC. Translation gives CASSLVLAVYNEQFF.

Notes on this clone: Compared with germline, one end of the junction differs, possibly owing to a read error. The V call is TRBV11-2, the J call TRBJ1-3, with TRBD1 matching 9 bases. Germline V lookup: CDR1 SGHAT, CDR2 FQNNGV. The CDR3 consists of 12 residues. The CDR3 reads CASSHRGLDLNF. Written as DNA, the CDR3 is TGTGCCAGCAGCCACAGGGGGCTGGATCTGAATTTT.

The J gene is TRBJ2-1, the V gene TRBV11-2; 7 bases map to TRBD1. V dropped 3 bases and J dropped 0; count of bases not matched to a gene: 14. The CDR3 contains 19 residues. CDR1 is SGHAT, CDR2 FQNNGV, per germline. The CDR3 is CASSFHTGAAEPSYNEQFF. The CDR3 DNA reads as TGTGCCAGCAGCTTTCACACAGGGGCCGCTGAACCCTCCTACAATGAGCAGTTCTTC.

The J gene is TRBJ1-4, the V gene TRBV5-1; 7 bases map to TRBD1. The CDR3 consists of 13 residues. The germline V gene encodes CDR1 SGHRS and CDR2 YFSETQ. V shed 4 bases, J shed 5 bases, and the junction held 2 bases outside the gene matches. The DNA of the CDR3 is TGCGCCAGCAGCCTGGACAGGAATGAAAAACTGTTTTTT. Translated: CASSLDRNEKLFF.

Concerning this clone itself: This CDR3 is also generated by other DNA sequences in the sample. The chain carries TRBV4-3 and TRBJ1-2; 8 nucleotides align to TRBD1. The CDR3 covers 14 residues. With 3 bases clipped from V and 0 bases from J, the junction kept 0 bases outside the gene matches. CDR1 LGHNA and CDR2 YSLEER come from the germline V gene. In DNA, the CDR3 is TGCGCCAGCAGCCAGGGACAGGCTAACTATGGCTACACCTTC. As protein: CASSQGQANYGYTF.

The chain recombines TRBV15 with TRBJ1-4; D not certain. The CDR3 loop spans 17 amino acids. Trimming pared 2 bases from V and 0 bases from J, leaving 13 bases between. Germline V gene lookup returns CDR1 LNHNV and CDR2 YYDKDF (reference sequence). The CDR3 sequence is CATSRLRTQATNEKLFF. The DNA of the CDR3 is TGTGCCACCAGCAGACTACGGACTCAGGCAACTAATGAAAAACTGTTTTTT.

The chain is built from TRBV5-6 and TRBJ1-6; D gene ambiguous. Germline loops: CDR1 SGHDT, CDR2 YYEEEE. This CDR3 has 15 residues. Trimming pared 4 bases from V and 7 bases from J, leaving 15 bases between. CDR3 amino acids: CASSGSGRLNSPLHF. CDR3 coding DNA: TGTGCCAGCAGCGGTTCCGGGAGATTAAATTCACCCCTCCACTTT. The full variable domain, rest sourced from reference TRBV5-6 and TRBJ1-6, is DAGVTQSPTHLIKTRGQQVTLRCSPKSGHDTVSWYQQALGQGPQFIFQYYEEEERQRGNFPDRFSGHQFPNYSSELNVNALLLGDSALYLCASSGSGRLNSPLHFGNGTRLTVT.

The chain couples TRBV5-1 to TRBJ2-1; 12 bases line up with TRBD2. The CDR3 has 15 amino acids. V dropped 1 base and J dropped 4; count of bases not matched to a gene: 0. Germline-derived CDR1 and CDR2 are SGHRS and YFSETQ. In nucleotides, the CDR3 is TGCGCCAGCAGCTTGACTAGCGGGGGGTACAATGAGCAGTTCTTC. Translated: CASSLTSGGYNEQFF.

This clone was seen repeatedly, ten times or more. This sample also contains other DNA sequences that code for the same CDR3. The V call is TRBV6-6, the J call TRBJ2-7; 10 bases match TRBD1. The CDR3 is 14 residues long. Trimming took 2 bases from V and 7 from J; bases not matched to a gene: 5. CDR1 is MNHNY and CDR2 is SVGAGI in the germline V gene (reference sequence). The CDR3 nucleotides read TGTGCCAGCAGTTACCCGGGACAGGGGTTTGAGCAGTACTTC. Translation gives CASSYPGQGFEQYF.

This chain links TRBV12-3 or TRBV12-4 with TRBJ1-6; no clear D gene. This CDR3 spans 13 amino acids. Trimming removed 4 bases from V and 9 bases from J, with 10 bases in between. This CDR3 is CASSWRLSSPLHF. In DNA form, the CDR3 reads TGTGCCAGCAGTTGGAGGTTGAGTTCACCCCTCCACTTT.